These 20 T cell receptor beta chains were sequenced from one sample in a study of CD8+ T cells in alopecia areata. Documented treatment: oral pan-JAK inhibitor, 5-10 mg twice daily. TCR sequencing used cDNA made by reverse transcription of extracted RNA. Generated by immunoSEQ multiplex PCR, the TCRdb table keeps only in-frame clones and is missing some. The table shows some 210,000 clones, with approximately 67% occurring only once. Sequencing used CD4+ T cells sorted from blood, obtained at approximately week 44, from a patient treated with tofacitinib. The source is a human donor with alopecia areata.

This clone appeared a few times. The identical CDR3 is also encoded by other nucleotide sequences in the sample. This chain uses TRBV7-9 with TRBJ2-7, with D unresolved. Germline V gene data show CDR1 as SEHNR and CDR2 as FQNEAQ (reference sequence). The length of the CDR3 is 12 residues. V was shortened by 8 bases and J by 1 base, with 9 bases between the two germline ends. The CDR3 DNA sequence: TGTGCCAGCTCTCTAAGTTCCTACGAGCAGTACTTC. Translation: CASSLSSYEQYF.

The chain links TRBV30 to TRBJ2-7, with D possibly called TRBD1 or TRBD2 (5 bases each). The germline CDR1 and CDR2 sequences are GTSNPN and SVGIG (reference sequence). Trimming shortened V by 4 bases and J by 2 bases, and 12 bases separated the two germline ends. The CDR3 has 13 amino acids. CDR3 residues: CAWKTAVPYEQYF. DNA for the CDR3: TGTGCCTGGAAGACAGCGGTTCCCTACGAGCAGTACTTC.

The V and J genes are TRBV6-6 and TRBJ2-2; possible D gene TRBD2, 6 bases. This CDR3 has 12 amino acids. V was cut by 6 bases and J by 7 bases, with 9 bases left in between. CDR1 MNHNY and CDR2 SVGAGI come from the germline V gene (reference sequence). CDR3 in amino acids: CASSRGIGELFF. The CDR3 DNA follows: TGTGCCAGCAGCCGGGGGATCGGGGAGCTGTTTTTT.

The rearrangement joins TRBV4-3 to TRBJ2-1; weak D call: TRBD1 (6 bases). With 0 bases removed from V and 9 bases from J, the gap between germline ends came to 21 bases. Germline values: CDR1 LGHNA, CDR2 YSLEER. The CDR3 sequence is 17 residues long. The CDR3 is CASSQERVGTPFSEQFF. Here the CDR3 DNA reads TGCGCCAGCAGCCAAGAGAGGGTCGGGACACCTTTTTCTGAGCAGTTCTTC.

Only a few counts were recorded for this clone. This chain joins TRBV29-1 and TRBJ1-1, with a tentative D call TRBD1 (5 bases). This CDR3 has 12 residues. Trimming pared 6 bases from V and 4 bases from J, leaving 12 bases between. Germline CDR1 and CDR2: SQVTM and ANQGSEA. CDR3 sequence: CSVLPGLTEAFF. The CDR3, as DNA: TGCAGCGTCCTCCCGGGACTCACTGAAGCTTTCTTT.

This clone was recorded a few times. The rearrangement joins TRBV7-2 to TRBJ2-1; 8 bases are shared with TRBD2. CDR1 and CDR2 (germline): SGHTA, FQGNSA. The CDR3 is 15 amino acids. The junction had 2 bases not matched to a gene; V was cut back by 1 base and J by 3 bases. CDR3 DNA: TGTGCCAGCAGCTTAGGTCTAGCGGGCTACAATGAGCAGTTCTTC. This codes for CASSLGLAGYNEQFF.

This clone was counted at least ten times. V gene TRBV5-1 combines with J gene TRBJ2-7; 7 bases fit TRBD1. After removal of 0 bases from V and 5 bases from J, the junction contained 8 bases not matched to a gene. CDR1 SGHRS and CDR2 YFSETQ come from the germline V gene. The CDR3 length is 15 residues. The CDR3 sequence: CASSLAGTVAHEQYF. The DNA of the CDR3 is TGCGCCAGCAGCTTGGCCGGGACAGTAGCCCACGAGCAGTACTTC.

The CDR3 DNA is TGTGCCTGGAGTGTAGGCGGCGCCAGAGGAGCTGGGGCCAACGTCCTGACTTTC. Its translation is CAWSVGGARGAGANVLTF. J is TRBJ2-6 and V is TRBV30, with D unresolved. This CDR3 region has 18 residues. Trimming stripped 0 bases from V and 2 bases from J, with 17 bases between. Germline V gene sequence: CDR1 GTSNPN, CDR2 SVGIG (reference sequence).

This clone was counted a few times. The chain uses TRBV29-1 and TRBJ1-1, with 7 bases matching TRBD1. This CDR3 has 14 residues. V shed 6 bases, J shed 4 bases, and the junction held 11 bases outside the gene matches. Germline values: CDR1 SQVTM, CDR2 ANQGSEA. This chain's CDR3 is CSVRQGSTATEAFF. In DNA form, the CDR3 reads TGCAGCGTACGACAGGGCTCCACAGCCACTGAAGCTTTCTTT.

This rearrangement joins TRBV29-1 to TRBJ2-6; D is tentatively TRBD1 or TRBD2 (5 bases each). CDR1 is SQVTM and CDR2 is ANQGSEA in the germline V gene. CDR3 length equals 16 residues. V gave up 7 bases and J gave up 2 bases, with 18 bases separating them. The CDR3 DNA is TGCAGCGCTGCCCTCGGGACCGTTGCTGGGGCCAACGTCCTGACTTTC. Translating it yields CSAALGTVAGANVLTF.

The DNA of the CDR3 is TGTGCCAGCAGTGAAACCCGGGCCGGGGAGCTGTTTTTT. Translating gives CASSETRAGELFF. The V and J genes are TRBV2 and TRBJ2-2; D is uncertain. In germline, CDR1 is SNHLY, CDR2 FYNNEI. The CDR3 has 13 amino acids. Trimming took 2 bases from V and 6 from J, leaving 7 bases between them.

This clone was counted once. The chain is built from TRBV7-9 and TRBJ1-1; D uncertain. CDR1 and CDR2 (germline): SEHNR, FQNEAQ (reference sequence). This CDR3 has 15 amino acids. V was trimmed by 1 base and J by 0 bases, leaving 9 bases between them. CDR3 bases: TGTGCCAGCAGCTTAGTGAGGCCACTGAACACTGAAGCTTTCTTT. It encodes CASSLVRPLNTEAFF.

The chain is built from TRBV29-1 and TRBJ2-3; D may be TRBD2 (7 bases). CDR1 and CDR2 from the germline V gene are SQVTM and ANQGSEA. The CDR3 contains 13 residues. V dropped 4 bases and J dropped 2 bases, with 10 bases sitting between them. The CDR3 here is CSVGGGHTDTQYF. For the CDR3, the DNA is TGCAGCGTTGGCGGGGGCCACACAGATACGCAGTATTTT.

V usage is TRBV9 and J usage is TRBJ2-1; the match to TRBD2 covers 8 bases. V shed 0 bases and J 10 bases; nucleotides not matched to a gene: 6. The CDR3 is 14 residues long. From germline, CDR1 is SGDLS and CDR2 YYNGEE. CDR3 sequence (DNA): TGTGCCAGCAGCGTAGTAGCGGGGCGGGAGGAGCAGTTCTTC. This sequence encodes CASSVVAGREEQFF. The full variable domain, rest sourced from reference TRBV9 and TRBJ2-1, is DSGVTQTPKHLITATGQRVTLRCSPRSGDLSVYWYQQSLDQGLQFLIQYYNGEERAKGNILERFSAQQFPDLHSELNLSSLELGDSALYFCASSVVAGREEQFFGPGTRLTVL.

This chain joins TRBV6-5 and TRBJ1-2, with no clear D. V lost 4 bases and J lost 7, with 13 bases in between. Germline CDR1 reads MNHEY; CDR2 reads SVGAGI. This CDR3 has 13 amino acids. The CDR3 region has the DNA TGTGCCAGCAGTTTGACGGGAAGTCGTGGCTACACCTTC. This codes for CASSLTGSRGYTF.

The V gene is TRBV5-1, the J gene TRBJ2-1; D is undetermined. V was pared by 4 bases and J by 6 bases, with 17 bases between. The CDR3 extends over 15 amino acids. Germline CDR1 is SGHRS and CDR2 is YFSETQ. The DNA of the CDR3 is TGCGCCAGCAGCGGCCAACCCGGAGCGAGCAATGAGCAGTTCTTC. Translated: CASSGQPGASNEQFF. Supplemented by reference TRBV5-1 and TRBJ2-1, the full variable domain reads KAGVTQTPRYLIKTRGQQVTLSCSPISGHRSVSWYQQTPGQGLQFLFEYFSETQRNKGNFPGRFSGRQFSNSRSEMNVSTLELGDSALYLCASSGQPGASNEQFFGPGTRLTVL.

In DNA form, the CDR3 reads TGTGCCAGCAGTTTATATGGGGACAGGGGCACTGAAGCTTTCTTT. This sequence encodes CASSLYGDRGTEAFF. The gene calls are TRBV28 and TRBJ1-1; TRBD1 matches 10 bases. V trimming: 1 base; J trimming: 4 bases; junction bases outside the gene matches: 3. Germline lookup yields CDR1 MDHEN and CDR2 SYDVKM. The length of the CDR3 is 15 residues.

This clone has a single count. CDR3 nucleotides: TGTGCCAGCAGTTTGAGGCCAGTCTATGGCTACACCTTC. Its protein is CASSLRPVYGYTF. The chain carries TRBV28 and TRBJ1-2; D call uncertain. Trimming left V 3 bases short and J 4 bases short, with 9 bases between. This CDR3 has 13 amino acids. The V gene's germline CDR1 is MDHEN and CDR2 SYDVKM.

CDR3 region: CAWRTQGLSNQPQHF. The CDR3 region has the DNA TGTGCCTGGAGAACTCAGGGTTTGAGCAATCAGCCCCAGCATTTT. This chain uses TRBV30 with TRBJ1-5; D might be TRBD1 (5 bases). Trimming removed 3 bases at V and 1 base at J, with 13 bases between. The CDR3 is 15 amino acids. In germline, CDR1 is GTSNPN, CDR2 SVGIG (reference sequence). Full variable domain (outside the CDR3, taken from reference TRBV30 and TRBJ1-5): SQTIHQWPATLVQPVGSPLSLECTVEGTSNPNLYWYRQAAGRGLQLLFYSVGIGQISSEVPQNLSASRPQDRQFILSSKKLLLSDSGFYLCAWRTQGLSNQPQHFGDGTRLSIL.

This rearrangement joins TRBV19 to TRBJ1-4, with a possible D match to TRBD1 (6 bases). CDR3 size: 15 residues. Germline CDR1 reads LNHDA; CDR2 reads SQIVND (reference sequence). Deletions cut 6 bases from V and 2 bases from J, with 13 bases between. In DNA form, the CDR3 reads TGTGCCAGTAGCACCAGGGGCCAGACTAATGAAAAACTGTTTTTT. This sequence encodes CASSTRGQTNEKLFF.